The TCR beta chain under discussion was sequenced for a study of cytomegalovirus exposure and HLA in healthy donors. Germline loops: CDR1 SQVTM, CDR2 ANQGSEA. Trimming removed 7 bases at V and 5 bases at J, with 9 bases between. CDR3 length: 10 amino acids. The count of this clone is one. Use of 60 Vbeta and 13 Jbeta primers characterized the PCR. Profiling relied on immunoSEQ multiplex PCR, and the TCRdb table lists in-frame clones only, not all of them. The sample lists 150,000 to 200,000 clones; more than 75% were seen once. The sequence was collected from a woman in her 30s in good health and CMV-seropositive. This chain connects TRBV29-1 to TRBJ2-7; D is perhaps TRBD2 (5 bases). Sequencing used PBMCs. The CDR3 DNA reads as TGCAGCGCCCTCGGGGACGAGCAGTACTTC. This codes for CSALGDEQYF.